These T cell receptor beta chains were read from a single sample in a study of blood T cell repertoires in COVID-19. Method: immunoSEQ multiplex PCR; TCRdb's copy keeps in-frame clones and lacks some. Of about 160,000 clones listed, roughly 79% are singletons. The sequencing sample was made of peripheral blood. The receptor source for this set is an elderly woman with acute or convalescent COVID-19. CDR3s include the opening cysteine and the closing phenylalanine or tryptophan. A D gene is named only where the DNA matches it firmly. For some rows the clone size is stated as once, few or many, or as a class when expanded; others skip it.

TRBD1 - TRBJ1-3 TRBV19 TGTGCCAGTAGTGTTACAGGGGGCTCTGGAAACACCATATATTTT CASSVTGGSGNTIYF
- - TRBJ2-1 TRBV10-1 TGCGCCAGCAGTGATGGGCCCTACAATGAGCAGTTCTTC CASSDGPYNEQFF
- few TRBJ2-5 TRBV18 TGTGCCAGCTCACCCGGCTTGTCGGGGGAGGAGACCCAGTACTTC CASSPGLSGEETQYF
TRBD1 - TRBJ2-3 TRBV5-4 TGTGCCAGCAGCTCGGGACAGGGAGACACAGATACGCAGTATTTT CASSSGQGDTDTQYF
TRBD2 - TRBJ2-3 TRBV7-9 TGTGCCAGCAGCTTAGGAGCGGGGCACACGGATACGCAGTATTTT CASSLGAGHTDTQYF
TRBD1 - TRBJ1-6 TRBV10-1 TGCGCCAGCAGGGGGGACAGGGTCGGATCACCCCTCCACTTT CASRGDRVGSPLHF
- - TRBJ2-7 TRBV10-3 TGTGCCATCGGAGGTAAGCAGGTGGACGAGCAGTACTTC CAIGGKQVDEQYF
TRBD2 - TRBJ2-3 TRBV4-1 TGCGCCAGCAGCCAAGCGGCGGGAGGTGGAACAGATACGCAGTATTTT CASSQAAGGGTDTQYF
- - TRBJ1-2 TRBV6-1 TGTGCCAGCAGTGAGTGGGGGGGCGCTTATGGCTACACCTTC CASSEWGGAYGYTF
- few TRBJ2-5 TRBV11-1 TGTGCCAGCTCCGGAGAGACCCAGTACTTC CASSGETQYF
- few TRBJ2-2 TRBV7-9 TGTGCCAGCAGCCGGGGGAACACCGGGGAGCTGTTTTTT CASSRGNTGELFF
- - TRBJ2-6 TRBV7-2 TGTGCCAGCAGCCCCTTAGAAACTGGGGCCAACGTCCTGACTTTC CASSPLETGANVLTF
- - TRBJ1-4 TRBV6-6 TGTGCCAGCAGTTACGCGAGGAGAGGAGAAAAACTGTTTTTT CASSYARRGEKLFF
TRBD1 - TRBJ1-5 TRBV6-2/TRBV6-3 TGTGCCAGCAGTTGGCGACAGGGGGGGAGCAATCAGCCCCAGCATTTT CASSWRQGGSNQPQHF
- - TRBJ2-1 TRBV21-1 TGTGCCAGCAGCAAAGTAAAGAGGGCGGGACCGAGTAACAATGAGCAGTTCTTC CASSKVKRAGPSNNEQFF
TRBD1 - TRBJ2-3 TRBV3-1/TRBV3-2 TGTGCCAGCAGCCGACCCGACAGGGGGGAGGCAGATACGCAGTATTTT CASSRPDRGEADTQYF
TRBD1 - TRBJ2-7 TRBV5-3 TGTGCCAGAAGCTTCCTGGGTAGGACAGGGTTAAGGGAGCAGTACTTC CARSFLGRTGLREQYF
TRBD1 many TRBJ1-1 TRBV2 TGTGCCAGCAGTGAATGGGGACAGGGGGCGCGAAGAGCTTTCTTT CASSEWGQGARRAFF
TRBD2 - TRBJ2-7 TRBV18 TGTGCCAGCTCACCGTTCCTAGCTAGCGGGACCTACGAGCAGTACTTC CASSPFLASGTYEQYF
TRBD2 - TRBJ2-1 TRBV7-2 TGTGCCAGCAGCTTAGATGCGGGAGGGCCGTATGAGCAGTTCTTC CASSLDAGGPYEQFF
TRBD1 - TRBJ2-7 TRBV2 TGTGCCAGCAGTGATCGAGGGCGGCAGGGGGTGGAGCAGTACTTC CASSDRGRQGVEQYF
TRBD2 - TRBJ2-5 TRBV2 TGTGCCAGCAGTAGCGTACTAGCGGAAGAGACCCAGTACTTC CASSSVLAEETQYF
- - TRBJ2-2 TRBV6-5 TGTGCCAGCAGACCTTCCGACAAACCCACCGGGGAGCTGTTTTTT CASRPSDKPTGELFF
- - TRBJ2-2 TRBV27 TGTGCCAGCAGTCCACACGGGTACGGGACCGGGGAGCTGTTTTTT CASSPHGYGTGELFF
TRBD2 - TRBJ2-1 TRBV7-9 TGTGCCAGCAGCTTAGCGGGAGGGGTCCATGAGCAGTTCTTC CASSLAGGVHEQFF
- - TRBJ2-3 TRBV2 TGTGCCAGCAGTGTGGGGGCGACAGATACGCAGTATTTT CASSVGATDTQYF
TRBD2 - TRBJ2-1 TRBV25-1 TGTGCCAGCAGTGCCTTGGGAGCGGGAGAGCAGTTCTTC CASSALGAGEQFF
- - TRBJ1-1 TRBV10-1 TGCGCCAGCAGTGTTTCCAGGGCGAACACTGAAGCTTTCTTT CASSVSRANTEAFF
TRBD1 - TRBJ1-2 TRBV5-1 TGCGCCAGCAGCCTTGACAGGGCATATGGCTACACCTTC CASSLDRAYGYTF
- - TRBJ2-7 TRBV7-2 TGTGCCAGCAGCCGCGGGGGCCAGGGACCCTACGAGCAGTACTTC CASSRGGQGPYEQYF
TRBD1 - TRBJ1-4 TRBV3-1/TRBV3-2 TGTGCCAGCAGCCAAGGGACAGGGAATGAAAAACTGTTTTTT CASSQGTGNEKLFF
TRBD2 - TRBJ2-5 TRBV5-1 TGCGCCAGCAGCTTGTTCACTAGCGGAGAGACCCAGTACTTC CASSLFTSGETQYF
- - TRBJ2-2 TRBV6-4 TGTGCCAGCAGTGACTCTTCCAGGTCGTCCGGGGAGCTGTTTTTT CASSDSSRSSGELFF